This TCR beta chain was obtained from a study of regulatory T cells in long-lasting Graves disease (dated by TCRdb to the early 2020s). Context from the whole study: Patients with newly diagnosed Graves' disease had been on antithyroid drugs for under 3 months. TCR sequencing covered some 13 persistent and approximately 20 newly diagnosed Graves' disease patients, about 35 samples in total. Peripheral blood TCR sequencing and RNA sequencing compared persistent Graves' disease patients with newly diagnosed Graves' disease patients. The study took place in China and was registered as a clinical trial.

The time point label for this specimen denotes: newly diagnosed GD, antithyroid drugs for less than 3 months. For both TCR sequencing and RNA sequencing, RNA was extracted from PBMCs using TRIzol. The diagnosis of Graves' disease was made according to American Thyroid Association guidelines. Patients for the study were recruited at an endocrinology department in Xi'an, China. From each patient, around 9 milliliters of peripheral blood was collected into an EDTA anticoagulant tube. Ficoll Paque Plus density gradient separation was used to isolate PBMCs, and no further T cell sorting was done. An Agilent 2100 Bioanalyzer and agarose gel were used to assess RNA quality, and a NanoDrop 2000 was used to measure RNA concentration. Broad study findings and their caveats: TRBV28, TRBJ1-2 and TRBJ2-5 were preferentially used in persistent disease, while TRBV20-1 and TRBJ2-1 were favored in newly diagnosed disease. Sequencing and analysis were restricted to the TCR beta chain. Compared with newly diagnosed patients, patients with persistent Graves' disease had lower TCR Shannon entropy and fewer highly expanded clones, which suggests clonal expansion. Persistent patients shared more public clonotypes among themselves (under 3,000) than newly diagnosed patients did (more than 850). Only peripheral blood was studied, because thyroid tissue, the primary lesion, was inaccessible. The authors noted that the small sample size was a limitation that may lower accuracy.

Library method: multiplex PCR. The data were produced on an Illumina HiSeq 4000. iRepertoire HTBI primers and Arm-PCR amplification of CDR3 regions were used to construct TCR beta libraries. Before sequencing, the PCR products went through gel purification. The original pipeline was this. Across samples, 62 TRBV and 13 to 15 TRBJ segments were identified and used for gene usage analysis of CDR3 amino acid clonotypes. COPE and FqMerger were used to merge the filtered high-quality paired reads into contigs. BLAST was used to align contigs to IMGT TRBV, TRBD and TRBJ reference genes, and CDR3 was defined according to IMGT. Any clonotype with a frequency above 0.1% was classified as a highly expanded clone. Shannon entropy served as the measure of repertoire diversity, while the Gini coefficient captured V-J evenness. A clonotype was considered public if more than one individual shared it. TCRdb reran the public reads through fastp at Q25 and MiXCR, keeping productive beta chains. Each entry merges the rows of one CDR3 protein and shows their most common DNA and genes. For this entry, the V and J calls and clone size follow TCRdb and not the study's own pipeline. This sample comprises approximately 540,000 distinct CDR3 sequences, around 12% of them detected only once. Of the sample, roughly 8.9% falls within the top ten clones.

This clonotype occurred many times. Its cognate antigen has yet to be identified. No base qualities exist here, and no much larger clone lies one base off it. Trimming takes 2 bases from V and 0 bases from J, and the germline ends sit 1 base apart. The germline V gene yields SNHLY for CDR1 and FYNNEI for CDR2. The CDR3 starts with the cysteine, ends with the phenylalanine, and has 12 residues. The retained sequence is limited to the CDR3, 36 bases, with the frame set at the first base. The same sample was also used in a study of T cells in Graves' hyperthyroidism and ophthalmopathy. From that second study: Graves' hyperthyroidism was defined as stable when no progression to ophthalmopathy occurred over 18 months of follow-up. Hyperthyroidism patients were newly diagnosed, had a disease duration of under 2 months, and were aged 18 to 65 years. Any patient with an uncontrolled infection, another autoimmune disease, pregnancy or lactation was excluded. Diagnoses were based on clinical symptoms, serum thyroxine and TRAb, thyroid ultrasound and orbital computed tomography. For the first round of RT-PCR on the TCR CDR3, the HTBI primer set was used together with the Qiagen OneStep RT-PCR kit. Most expanded thyroid clonotypes (frequency above 0.001) were also detected in blood, a finding suggesting that blood repertoires may reflect thyroid immune responses. A model built on a 13 V-J signature distinguished ophthalmopathy from stable hyperthyroidism, reaching approximately 89% sensitivity and about 81% specificity in cross-validation and 80%/75% in testing. In validation, the model predicted progression to ophthalmopathy with over 60% sensitivity and less than 75% specificity, a median of approximately 6.5 months before onset. TCR V-J signatures able to tell the groups apart were searched for in a discovery cohort of 95 to 100 patients, of whom 43 had Graves' ophthalmopathy and more than 55 had stable Graves' hyperthyroidism. Prospective prediction of ophthalmopathy was tested in an independent validation cohort of 18 hyperthyroidism patients and some 17 patients who later progressed to ophthalmopathy. For training and testing, the 100 or so patients in the discovery cohort were randomly divided in a 7:3 ratio. In addition, the study compared T-cell repertoires in thyroid tissue and in blood from several Graves' hyperthyroidism patients. Once sampling was done, hyperthyroidism patients were given methimazole at a starting dose of 30 mg daily, whereas ophthalmopathy patients were given high-dose intravenous methylprednisolone. Libraries were constructed in a second round of multiplex PCR, after which size selection and purification were performed. The libraries were sequenced on an Illumina HiSeq2000 using paired-end 100 bp reads. SOAPnuke was used to process the raw data, throwing out any read that contained adapters or uncalled bases, had a mean Phred below 15, or lacked an exact constant-primer or identifier match. COPE v1.2.5 was used to merge high-quality paired reads, and clonotypes were defined as unique nucleotide sequences. MiTCR v1.1 was used to align clonotypes to the IMGT TRBV, TRBD and TRBJ reference segments. Only V-J combinations with frequency above 0.0001, covering approximately 99% of repertoires, were analysed. A TCS score was defined as the ratio of F50 (clonal expansion) to E x V (chaos), with BLOSUM62-based TCRdist applied between CDR3 peptides within each V-J. Welch's t-statistics and random forest reduced approximately 520 V-J features to 13, which were used in a naive Bayes classifier (R e1071). No statistical method was used to set the sample size in advance, and investigators knew the group allocation. The paper describes TCR Vbeta CDR3 sequencing of around 130 peripheral blood samples, made up of 43 ophthalmopathy patients, 70 to 75 hyperthyroidism patients and 17 progressor patients.

Sequencing was performed on peripheral blood mononuclear cells (PBMCs), taken at new diagnosis, from a patient treated with antithyroid drugs. The sequence links TRBV2 to TRBJ1-1; the D gene is unclear. This sequence was found in a woman in her twenties or thirties with Graves disease. Donor details come from another sample of the same person, matched by shared clones. CDR3 reads: CASSEMNTEAFF. The bases read TGTGCCAGCAGTGAAATGAACACTGAAGCTTTCTTT.